These 17 T cell receptor beta chains came from one sample sequenced in a study of a mutant IDH1 vaccine in newly diagnosed glioma. The protocol was immunoSEQ multiplex PCR, while the TCRdb copy is restricted to in-frame clones and leaves out a portion. The sample holds tens of thousands of clones, about 80% seen once. No antigen has been identified for these receptors. Time point noted: week 47, end of study. Vaccine doses each comprised 300 ug of mutant IDH1 20-mer peptide, with topical imiquimod. Sample: PBMCs, taken from a glioma patient whose treatment included an IDH1 peptide vaccine. The receptor source for this set is a man younger than 35 with glioma. Some clones in this sample may be carry-over from other donors' samples.

Relative to its sample, this clone is medium-sized. The chain recombines TRBV15 with TRBJ2-1; the D call may be TRBD1 or TRBD2 (5 bases each). Germline V CDR1 and CDR2: LNHNV, YYDKDF (reference sequence). The CDR3 runs to 11 residues. V lost 5 bases, J lost 10 bases, and 9 bases lay in between. The CDR3 DNA sequence: TGTGCCACCAGCCTCTGGGACGAGCAGTTCTTC. This gives the protein CATSLWDEQFF.

The chain links TRBV7-3 to TRBJ1-1; D may be TRBD1 (5 bases). Trimming removed 2 bases at V and 3 bases at J, with 13 bases between. This CDR3 has 15 residues. CDR1 is SGHTA and CDR2 is FQGTGA in the germline V gene. Here the CDR3 DNA reads TGTGCCAGCAGCTTAGATTCAGGGAGGTACACTGAAGCTTTCTTT. This encodes CASSLDSGRYTEAFF.

The CDR3 DNA reads TGCGCCAGCAGCCAAGCCCGGGACGCGAGCTCCTACGAGCAGTACTTC. This codes for CASSQARDASSYEQYF. The genes are TRBV4-3 and TRBJ2-7; possibly TRBD1 or TRBD2 for D (5 bases each). In germline, CDR1 is LGHNA, CDR2 YSLEER. The CDR3 consists of 16 residues. Trimming stripped 1 base from V and 0 bases from J, with 13 bases between.

This chain uses TRBV7-9 with TRBJ1-2, with TRBD1 as a possible D gene (6 bases). The germline V and J ends were trimmed by 5 bases and 7 bases, with 14 bases remaining between them. The CDR3 length is 13 residues. CDR1 is SEHNR and CDR2 is FQNEAQ in the germline V gene (reference sequence). The CDR3 coding sequence is TGTGCCAGCAGCAAAGACAGGTCCGGTGGCTACACCTTC. Its translation: CASSKDRSGGYTF.

The genes are TRBV5-5 and TRBJ2-7; D gene unclear. The CDR3 is 14 amino acids. CDR1 and CDR2 from the germline V gene are SGHKS and YYEKEE (reference sequence). V was clipped by 0 bases and J by 1 base, with 8 bases between them. CDR3 DNA: TGTGCCAGCAGCTTGGTGCCAGGTTCCTACGAGCAGTACTTC. Translating it yields CASSLVPGSYEQYF.

DNA for the CDR3: TGTGCCAGCAGTGAGGACTCAGAGGATACGCAGTATTTT. This codes for CASSEDSEDTQYF. V and J are TRBV6-4 and TRBJ2-3, with D perhaps TRBD2 (5 bases). CDR3 size: 13 residues. Per the germline V gene, CDR1 is MRHNA and CDR2 is SNTAGT. The V and J ends lost 3 bases and 6 bases respectively, with 10 bases between them.

J is TRBJ2-4 and V is TRBV27; D possibly corresponds to TRBD2 (6 bases). The V gene lost 5 bases and the J gene lost 9 bases, with 14 bases spanning the gap. From germline, CDR1 is MNHEY and CDR2 SMNVEV (reference sequence). The CDR3 is made up of 13 amino acids. DNA for the CDR3: TGTGCCAGCAGTCTGTACTCGGGGGTCATTCAGTACTTC. Protein sequence: CASSLYSGVIQYF.

This sequence joins TRBV29-1 and TRBJ2-2; 7 bases are shared with TRBD1. In germline, CDR1 is SQVTM, CDR2 ANQGSEA. This CDR3 spans 12 amino acids. The ends lost 6 bases at V and 13 bases at J; junction bases unmatched: 11. For the CDR3, the DNA is TGCAGCGTCGGGGACAGTGGGGGTGCGCTGTTTTTT. Its protein is CSVGDSGGALFF.

The rearrangement uses TRBV5-6 and TRBJ2-3; D is ambiguous. V was cut by 0 bases and J by 8 bases, with 10 bases left in between. The CDR3 runs 13 residues. Germline assignment: CDR1 SGHDT and CDR2 YYEEEE. The CDR3 DNA reads as TGTGCCAGCAGCTTGGCCCTTGATGGTACGCAGTATTTT. Residues: CASSLALDGTQYF.

The gene calls are TRBV30 and TRBJ1-2; D not resolved. The germline V gene has CDR1 GTSNPN and CDR2 SVGIG (reference sequence). The CDR3 spans 12 residues. Trimming took off 6 bases at V and 0 bases at J, with 8 bases between the two ends. CDR3 loop: CACIYTNYGYTF. In DNA, the CDR3 is TGTGCCTGCATATATACTAACTATGGCTACACCTTC. The full variable domain, rest sourced from reference TRBV30 and TRBJ1-2, is SQTIHQWPATLVQPVGSPLSLECTVEGTSNPNLYWYRQAAGRGLQLLFYSVGIGQISSEVPQNLSASRPQDRQFILSSKKLLLSDSGFYLCACIYTNYGYTFGSGTRLTVV.

The chain combines TRBV7-8 with TRBJ1-5, with 7 bases identical to TRBD1. From germline, CDR1 is SGHVS and CDR2 FQNEAQ. This CDR3 has 18 amino acids. Trimming cost V 5 bases and J 7 bases; bases outside gene matches: 20. CDR3 in DNA: TGTGCCAGCAGCCTTAGGGGCCCGACAGGGCGGGGAGGACAGCCCCAGCATTTT. This translates into CASSLRGPTGRGGQPQHF.

This chain joins TRBV9 and TRBJ2-1; 16 bases align to TRBD2. V dropped 3 bases and J dropped 6; count of bases not matched to a gene: 9. CDR3 length: 18 amino acids. Germline loops: CDR1 SGDLS, CDR2 YYNGEE. DNA of the CDR3: TGTGCCAGCAGCGGACCATCCGGGACTAGCGGGGGGGCCAATGAGCAGTTCTTC. Protein sequence: CASSGPSGTSGGANEQFF.

The genes are TRBV7-9 and TRBJ2-5; 7 nucleotides agree with TRBD1. The CDR3 spans 13 residues. Unmatched junction bases numbered 4, after V lost 6 bases and J lost 3 bases. In germline, CDR1 is SEHNR, CDR2 FQNEAQ (reference sequence). CDR3 coding DNA: TGTGCCAGCAGTCGAACAGGGGAAGAGACCCAGTACTTC. This gives the protein CASSRTGEETQYF.

The rearrangement joins TRBV6-5 to TRBJ2-7; 9 bases agree with TRBD1. This CDR3 contains 13 residues. The germline V gene has CDR1 MNHEY and CDR2 SVGAGI. With 5 bases clipped from V and 5 bases from J, the junction kept 4 bases outside the gene matches. CDR3 sequence: CASSARTGDEQYF. In DNA, the CDR3 is TGTGCCAGCAGTGCCAGGACAGGGGACGAGCAGTACTTC.

This clone was seen only once. The rearrangement uses TRBV7-9 and TRBJ1-2; TRBD1 agrees at 7 bases. V dropped 5 bases and J dropped 4; count of bases not matched to a gene: 13. The CDR3 is 16 amino acids. Germline V CDR1 and CDR2: SEHNR, FQNEAQ (reference sequence). CDR3 in DNA: TGTGCCAGCAGCATCTGGACCGAGCAGGGGGTCTATGGCTACACCTTC. This codes for CASSIWTEQGVYGYTF.

V usage is TRBV30 and J usage is TRBJ2-1, with a weak D call TRBD2 (6 bases). Germline-derived CDR1 and CDR2 are GTSNPN and SVGIG (reference sequence). There are 11 residues in the CDR3. Trimming shortened V by 2 bases and J by 10 bases, and 9 bases separated the two germline ends. The CDR3 spells CAWSRGLEQFF. The CDR3 nucleotides are TGTGCCTGGAGTAGGGGACTGGAGCAGTTCTTC.

The rearrangement uses TRBV4-3 and TRBJ2-7, with 11 bases matching TRBD2. CDR1 is LGHNA and CDR2 is YSLEER in the germline V gene. The length of the CDR3 is 16 residues. The trim removed 0 bases at V and 1 base at J, leaving 2 bases unmatched. The CDR3 region has the DNA TGCGCCAGCAGCCAAGAAACTAGCGGGGGATCCTACGAGCAGTACTTC. This codes for CASSQETSGGSYEQYF.